This paragraph reports one TCR beta chain. The sample comes from a study of T cells in Graves' hyperthyroidism and ophthalmopathy. Study background: Peripheral blood was acquired at first diagnosis, ahead of any therapy whatsoever.

Researchers took RNA transcripts and amplified the TCR beta CDR3 regions from them. Researchers ran a first-round RT-PCR on the TCR CDR3 using the HTBI primer set. One entry per CDR3 protein results from TCRdb running MiXCR on the multiplex PCR reads. The sample consists of hundreds of thousands of distinct CDR3 sequences, 12% to 15% of them appearing once. Trimming left V 3 bases short and J 2 bases short, with 14 bases between. Germline CDR1 is MDHEN and CDR2 is SYDVKM. The CDR3 is made up of 16 amino acids. Sequenced sample: blood. The TCR sequence derives from a woman between 18 and 30 years old with Graves' hyperthyroidism. This chain joins TRBV28 and TRBJ2-1; D gene unclear. Here the CDR3 reads CASSLTGSIAYNEQFF. The CDR3 DNA reads as TGTGCCAGCAGTTTGACGGGTTCGATCGCCTACAATGAGCAGTTCTTC.